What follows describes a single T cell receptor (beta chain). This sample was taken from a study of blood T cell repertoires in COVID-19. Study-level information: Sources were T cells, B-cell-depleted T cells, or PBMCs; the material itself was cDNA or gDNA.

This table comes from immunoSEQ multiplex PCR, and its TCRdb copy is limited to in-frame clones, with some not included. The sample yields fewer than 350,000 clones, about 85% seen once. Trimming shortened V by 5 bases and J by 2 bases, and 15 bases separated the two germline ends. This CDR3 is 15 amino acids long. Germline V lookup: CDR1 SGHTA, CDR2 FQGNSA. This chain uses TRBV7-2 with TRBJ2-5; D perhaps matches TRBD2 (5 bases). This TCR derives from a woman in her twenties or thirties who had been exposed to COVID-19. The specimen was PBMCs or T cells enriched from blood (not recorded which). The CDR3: CASSPGVAPQETQYF. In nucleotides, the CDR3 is TGTGCCAGCAGCCCCGGAGTAGCGCCTCAAGAGACCCAGTACTTC.